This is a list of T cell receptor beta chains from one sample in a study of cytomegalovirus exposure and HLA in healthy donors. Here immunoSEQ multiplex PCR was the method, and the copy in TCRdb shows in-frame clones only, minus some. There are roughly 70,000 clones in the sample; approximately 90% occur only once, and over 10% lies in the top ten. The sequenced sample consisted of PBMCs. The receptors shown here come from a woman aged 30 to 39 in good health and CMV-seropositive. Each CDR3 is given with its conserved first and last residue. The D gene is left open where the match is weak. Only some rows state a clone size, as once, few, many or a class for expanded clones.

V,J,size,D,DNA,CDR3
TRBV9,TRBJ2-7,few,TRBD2,TGTGCCAGCAGCGTAGAAGTTGGGACTAGGACGAGCGAGCAGTACTTC,CASSVEVGTRTSEQYF
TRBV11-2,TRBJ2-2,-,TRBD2,TGTGCCAGCAGCTCCCGAGGGAGCGGGAGGTTGTCCGGGGAGCTGTTTTTT,CASSSRGSGRLSGELFF
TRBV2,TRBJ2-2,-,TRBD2,TGTGCCAGCAGTTCGGGACTAGCGGGGACGAACACCGGGGAGCTGTTTTTT,CASSSGLAGTNTGELFF
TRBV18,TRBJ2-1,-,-,TGTGCCAGCTCATCACAGGGAGATTACAATGAGCAGTTCTTC,CASSSQGDYNEQFF
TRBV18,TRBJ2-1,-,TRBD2,TGTGCCAGCTCACCGGGACTAGCGGGACGTGGATCCTACAATGAGCAGTTCTTC,CASSPGLAGRGSYNEQFF
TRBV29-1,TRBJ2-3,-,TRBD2,TGCAGCGTCCCTTCGGGAGGCGGACTAGCGGAACAACCACCAGATACGCAGTATTTT,CSVPSGGGLAEQPPDTQYF
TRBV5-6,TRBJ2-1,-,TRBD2,TGTGCCAGCAGCCCACTAGCGGGAGGATGGAATGAGCAGTTCTTC,CASSPLAGGWNEQFF
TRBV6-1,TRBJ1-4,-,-,TGTGCCAGGCCAAGCGAAAAACTGTTTTTT,CARPSEKLFF
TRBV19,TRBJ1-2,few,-,TGTGCCAGTAGTATAGTGCCCCTCGCAGTCGCCGGCTACACCTTC,CASSIVPLAVAGYTF
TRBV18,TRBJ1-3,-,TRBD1,TGTGCCAGCTCACCGAGGACAGGGGGGAATTCTGGAAACACCATATATTTT,CASSPRTGGNSGNTIYF
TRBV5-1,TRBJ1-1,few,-,TGCGCCAGCAGCTTGGGGGGGCGCGTGTACACTGAAGCTTTCTTT,CASSLGGRVYTEAFF
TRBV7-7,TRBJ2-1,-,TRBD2,TGTGCCAGCAGCTTAGCGGGAGGGGACAATGAGCAGTTCTTC,CASSLAGGDNEQFF
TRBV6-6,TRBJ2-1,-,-,TGTGCCAGCAGTTCCCAACCAAGGGGCGATGAGCAGTTCTTC,CASSSQPRGDEQFF
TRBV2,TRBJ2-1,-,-,TGTGCCAGCAGTGAATCCGCGGGCACAACCTACAATGAGCAGTTCTTC,CASSESAGTTYNEQFF
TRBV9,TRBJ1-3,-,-,TGTGCCAGCAGCGCAGGGTCTGGAAACACCATATATTTT,CASSAGSGNTIYF
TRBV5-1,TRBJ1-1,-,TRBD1,TGCGCCAGCAGCTTGGTTCCCCAGGGGGCTAACACTGAAGCTTTCTTT,CASSLVPQGANTEAFF
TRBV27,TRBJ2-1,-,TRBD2,TGTGCCAGCAGTTTATTGGCGGGAGACTACAATGAGCAGTTCTTC,CASSLLAGDYNEQFF
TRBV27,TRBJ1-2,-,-,TGTGCCAGCAGCCCCCGTGCTAACTATGGCTACACCTTC,CASSPRANYGYTF
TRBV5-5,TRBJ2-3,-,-,TGTGCCAGCAGCTTGCATGGTCAGGGCACAGATACGCAGTATTTT,CASSLHGQGTDTQYF
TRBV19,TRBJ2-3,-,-,TGTGCCAGTAACCTTCGTACTAGCATAGATACGCAGTATTTT,CASNLRTSIDTQYF
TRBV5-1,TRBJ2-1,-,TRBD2,TGCGCCAGCAGCCCCTGGACTAGCGACGCCAATGAGCAGTTCTTC,CASSPWTSDANEQFF
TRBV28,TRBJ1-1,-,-,TGTGCCAGCAGTTTCCAACAGAGCACTGAAGCTTTCTTT,CASSFQQSTEAFF
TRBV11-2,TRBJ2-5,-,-,TGTGCCAGCAGCTCCGGAGGGGGCCCCCAAGAGACCCAGTACTTC,CASSSGGGPQETQYF
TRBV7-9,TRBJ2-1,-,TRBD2,TGTGCCAGCAGCCGCCCTAGCGGGAGATCCTACAATGAGCAGTTCTTC,CASSRPSGRSYNEQFF
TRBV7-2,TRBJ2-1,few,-,TGTGCCAGCAGCCTCGGGGGTAGTTCAGTGAATGAGCAGTTCTTC,CASSLGGSSVNEQFF
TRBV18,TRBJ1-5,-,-,TGTGCCAGCTCACCAGATACAGGGCTGGATCAGCCCCAGCATTTT,CASSPDTGLDQPQHF
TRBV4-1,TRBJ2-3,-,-,TGCGCCAGCAGCCAAGGACAGCGAAACACAGATACGCAGTATTTT,CASSQGQRNTDTQYF
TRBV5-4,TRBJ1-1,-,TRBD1,TGTGCCAGCAGCCCATGGGACAGGGACACTGAAGCTTTCTTT,CASSPWDRDTEAFF
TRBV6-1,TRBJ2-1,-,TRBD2,TGTGCCAGCACTAGGGGACTAGCGGCCTACAATGAGCAGTTCTTC,CASTRGLAAYNEQFF
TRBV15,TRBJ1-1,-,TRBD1,TGTGCCACCAGCAGTGACAGGGCGGTGCGGACTGAAGCTTTCTTT,CATSSDRAVRTEAFF
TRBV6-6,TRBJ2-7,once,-,TGTGCCAGCAGTTACCAGGAACGCGAGCTCTACGAGCAGTACTTC,CASSYQERELYEQYF
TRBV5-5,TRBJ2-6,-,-,TGTGCCAGCAGCTTGGACAGACAAGGGGCCAACGTCCTGACTTTC,CASSLDRQGANVLTF
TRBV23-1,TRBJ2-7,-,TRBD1,TGCGCCAGCAGTCAAGTGACAGGGTACGAGCAGTACTTC,CASSQVTGYEQYF
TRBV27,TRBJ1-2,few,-,TGTGCCAGCAAGGTGGGGGGGGGATATGGCTACACCTTC,CASKVGGGYGYTF
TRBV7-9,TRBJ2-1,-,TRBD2,TGTGCCAGCAGCTTGGGCTGGACTAGTTTAAAAGAGCAGTTCTTC,CASSLGWTSLKEQFF
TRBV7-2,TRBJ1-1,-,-,TGTGCCAGCAGCTTAATGAGGGACACTGAAGCTTTCTTT,CASSLMRDTEAFF
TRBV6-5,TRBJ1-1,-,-,TGTGCCAGCAACCAACTGACGGGACTCCACACTGAAGCTTTCTTT,CASNQLTGLHTEAFF
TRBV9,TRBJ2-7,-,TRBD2,TGTGCCAGCAGCGTAGAAGCGGGAGTAGGCTACGAGCAGTACTTC,CASSVEAGVGYEQYF
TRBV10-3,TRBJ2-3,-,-,TGTGCCATCAGTGATTCTACAGATACGCAGTATTTT,CAISDSTDTQYF
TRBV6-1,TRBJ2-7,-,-,TGTGCCAGCAGTGAAGGAGCGAGAAAGATGTCGTACTTC,CASSEGARKMSYF
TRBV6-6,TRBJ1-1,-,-,TGTGCCAGCAGTCTCCGACAGGTGAACACTGAAGCTTTCTTT,CASSLRQVNTEAFF
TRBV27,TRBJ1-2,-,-,TGTGCCAGCGGCCCGTGGCGGGCGGGGAATGGCTACACCTTC,CASGPWRAGNGYTF
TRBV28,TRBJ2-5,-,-,TGTGCCAGCAAAACCGGGACAAACCACCTTGGGGAGACCCAGTACTTC,CASKTGTNHLGETQYF
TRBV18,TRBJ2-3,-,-,TGTGCCAGCTCACCAGCTATAGCCCCAGATACGCAGTATTTT,CASSPAIAPDTQYF
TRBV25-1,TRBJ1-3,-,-,TGTGCCAGCAGTGATCGGTTGTCTGGAAACACCATATATTTT,CASSDRLSGNTIYF
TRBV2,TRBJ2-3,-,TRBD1,TGTGCCAGCAGTGAGGACAGGGCCGTCACAGATACGCAGTATTTT,CASSEDRAVTDTQYF
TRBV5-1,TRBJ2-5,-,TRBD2,TGCGCCAGCAGCCTTGACAGCGGGGGTCAAGAGACCCAGTACTTC,CASSLDSGGQETQYF
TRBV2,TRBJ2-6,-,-,TGTGCCAGCGACGGGACTTCGGGGGCCAACGTCCTGACTTTC,CASDGTSGANVLTF
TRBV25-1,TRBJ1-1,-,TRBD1,TGTGCCAGCAGTGAATCCCAACGCCCGACAGGGGATGCTTTCTTT,CASSESQRPTGDAFF
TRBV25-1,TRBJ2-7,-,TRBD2,TGTGCCAGCAGTGCCAGCGGGAGGGCCAGTTACGAGCAGTACTTC,CASSASGRASYEQYF
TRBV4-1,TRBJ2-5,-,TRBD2,TGCGCCAGCAGCCAGGGACTAGCGGGATCGGAGACCCAGTACTTC,CASSQGLAGSETQYF
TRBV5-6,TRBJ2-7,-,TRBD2,TGTGCCAGCAGCTCGTCCGGGACTAGCGGGGTCTACGAGCAGTACTTC,CASSSSGTSGVYEQYF
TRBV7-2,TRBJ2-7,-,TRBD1,TGTGCCAGCAGCTCCGACAGGGAATACGAGCAGTACTTC,CASSSDREYEQYF
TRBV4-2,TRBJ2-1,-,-,TGTGCCAGCAGCCAAGATAGCGAGCCCAATGAGCAGTTCTTC,CASSQDSEPNEQFF
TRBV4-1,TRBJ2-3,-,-,TGCGCCAGCAGCCAAGATCGCCGGGATACGCAGTATTTT,CASSQDRRDTQYF